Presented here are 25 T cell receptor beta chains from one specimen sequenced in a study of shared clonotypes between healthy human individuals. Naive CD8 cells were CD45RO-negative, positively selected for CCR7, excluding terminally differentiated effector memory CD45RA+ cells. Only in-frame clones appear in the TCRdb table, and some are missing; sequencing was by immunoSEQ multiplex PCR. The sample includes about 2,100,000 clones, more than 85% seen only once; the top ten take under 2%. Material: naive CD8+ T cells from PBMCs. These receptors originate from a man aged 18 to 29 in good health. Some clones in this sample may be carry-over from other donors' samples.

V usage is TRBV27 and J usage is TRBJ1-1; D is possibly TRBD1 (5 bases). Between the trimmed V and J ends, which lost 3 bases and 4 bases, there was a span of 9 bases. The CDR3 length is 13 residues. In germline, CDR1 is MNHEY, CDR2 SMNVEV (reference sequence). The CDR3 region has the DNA TGTGCCAGCAGTTTGTGGGGGAGCACTGAAGCTTTCTTT. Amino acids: CASSLWGSTEAFF.

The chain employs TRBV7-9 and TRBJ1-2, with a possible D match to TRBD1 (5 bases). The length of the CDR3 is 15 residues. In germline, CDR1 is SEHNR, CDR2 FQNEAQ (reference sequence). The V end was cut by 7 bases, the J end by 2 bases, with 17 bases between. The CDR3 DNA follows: TGTGCCAGCACCGAATCGGGCAGGGCCAACTATGGCTACACCTTC. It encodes CASTESGRANYGYTF. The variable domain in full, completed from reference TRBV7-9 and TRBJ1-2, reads DTGVSQNPRHKITKRGQNVTFRCDPISEHNRLYWYRQTLGQGPEFLTYFQNEAQLEKSRLLSDRFSAERPKGSFSTLEIQRTEQGDSAMYLCASTESGRANYGYTFGSGTRLTVV.

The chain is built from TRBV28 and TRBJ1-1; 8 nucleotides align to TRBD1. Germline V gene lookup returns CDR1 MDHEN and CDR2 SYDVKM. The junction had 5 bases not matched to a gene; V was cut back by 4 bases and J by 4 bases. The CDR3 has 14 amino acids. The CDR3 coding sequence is TGTGCCAGCAGTTACCATACAGGGGGCACTGAAGCTTTCTTT. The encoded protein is CASSYHTGGTEAFF.

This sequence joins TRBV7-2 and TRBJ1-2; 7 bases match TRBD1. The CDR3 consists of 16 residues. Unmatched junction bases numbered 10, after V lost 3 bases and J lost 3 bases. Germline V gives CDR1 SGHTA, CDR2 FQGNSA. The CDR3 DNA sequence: TGTGCCAGCAGCTTGGGGCGAGGGACAGCTTACTATGGCTACACCTTC. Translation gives CASSLGRGTAYYGYTF.

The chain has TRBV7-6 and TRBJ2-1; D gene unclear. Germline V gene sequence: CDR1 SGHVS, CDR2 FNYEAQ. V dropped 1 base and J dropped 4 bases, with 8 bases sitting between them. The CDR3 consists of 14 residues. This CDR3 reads CASSLGGGYNEQFF. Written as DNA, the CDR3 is TGTGCCAGCAGCTTAGGGGGTGGATACAATGAGCAGTTCTTC.

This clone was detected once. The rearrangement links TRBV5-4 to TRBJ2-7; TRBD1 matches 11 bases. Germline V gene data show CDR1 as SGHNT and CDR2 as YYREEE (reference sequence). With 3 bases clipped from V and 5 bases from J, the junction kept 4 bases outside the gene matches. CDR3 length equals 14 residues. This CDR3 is CASSSGQGDDEQYF. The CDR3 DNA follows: TGTGCCAGCAGCTCGGGACAGGGGGACGACGAGCAGTACTTC.

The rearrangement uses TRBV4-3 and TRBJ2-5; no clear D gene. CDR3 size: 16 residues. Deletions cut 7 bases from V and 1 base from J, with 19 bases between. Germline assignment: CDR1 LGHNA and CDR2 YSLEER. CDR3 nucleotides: TGCGCCAGCAAAAGTGGCTTGAAGAGAGCCCAAGAGACCCAGTACTTC. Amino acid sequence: CASKSGLKRAQETQYF.

CDR3 amino acids: CAWSTPGTGGLSVTQYF. CDR3 nucleotides: TGTGCCTGGAGTACTCCGGGGACAGGGGGTTTGTCGGTGACCCAGTACTTC. V gene TRBV30 combines with J gene TRBJ2-5, with TRBD1 matching 11 bases. V trimming: 2 bases; J trimming: 7 bases; junction bases outside the gene matches: 15. The length of the CDR3 is 17 residues. Germline lookup yields CDR1 GTSNPN and CDR2 SVGIG (reference sequence).

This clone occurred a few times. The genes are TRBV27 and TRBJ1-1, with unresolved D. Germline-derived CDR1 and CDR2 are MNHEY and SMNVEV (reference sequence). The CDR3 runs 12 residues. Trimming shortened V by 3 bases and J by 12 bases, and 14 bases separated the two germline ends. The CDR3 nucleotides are TGTGCCAGCAGTTTGGCCGGACGCCAGCCTTTCTTT. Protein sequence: CASSLAGRQPFF.

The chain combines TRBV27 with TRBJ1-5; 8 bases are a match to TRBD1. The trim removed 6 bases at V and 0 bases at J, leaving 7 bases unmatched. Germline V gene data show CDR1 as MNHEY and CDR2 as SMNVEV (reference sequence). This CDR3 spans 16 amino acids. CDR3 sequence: CASSSSTGDSNQPQHF. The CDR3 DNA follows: TGTGCCAGCAGCAGTTCGACAGGGGATAGCAATCAGCCCCAGCATTTT.

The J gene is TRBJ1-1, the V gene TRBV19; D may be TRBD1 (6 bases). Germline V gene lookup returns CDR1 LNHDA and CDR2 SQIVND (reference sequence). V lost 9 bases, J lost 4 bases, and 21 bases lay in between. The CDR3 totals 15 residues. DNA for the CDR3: TGTGCCAGCTTACACCGTACGGGGGCGAGCACTGAAGCTTTCTTT. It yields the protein CASLHRTGASTEAFF.

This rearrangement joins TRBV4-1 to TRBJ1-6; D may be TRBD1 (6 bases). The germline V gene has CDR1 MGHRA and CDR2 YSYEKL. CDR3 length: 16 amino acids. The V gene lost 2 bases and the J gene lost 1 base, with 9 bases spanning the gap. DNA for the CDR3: TGCGCCAGCAGCCAAACAGGGAGGTCCTATAATTCACCCCTCCACTTT. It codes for CASSQTGRSYNSPLHF.

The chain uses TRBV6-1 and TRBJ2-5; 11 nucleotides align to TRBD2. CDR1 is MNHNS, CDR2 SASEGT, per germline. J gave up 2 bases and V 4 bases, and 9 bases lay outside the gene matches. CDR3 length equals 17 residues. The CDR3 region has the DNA TGTGCCAGCAGTGCCTTCCGTAGCGGGAGGGGGCAAGAGACCCAGTACTTC. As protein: CASSAFRSGRGQETQYF.

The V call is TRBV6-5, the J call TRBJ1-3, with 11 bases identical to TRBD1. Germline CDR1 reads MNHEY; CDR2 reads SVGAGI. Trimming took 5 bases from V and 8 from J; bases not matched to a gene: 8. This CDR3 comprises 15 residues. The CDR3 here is CASSRRVGQGDTIYF. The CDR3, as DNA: TGTGCCAGCAGTCGCCGGGTGGGACAGGGGGACACCATATATTTT.

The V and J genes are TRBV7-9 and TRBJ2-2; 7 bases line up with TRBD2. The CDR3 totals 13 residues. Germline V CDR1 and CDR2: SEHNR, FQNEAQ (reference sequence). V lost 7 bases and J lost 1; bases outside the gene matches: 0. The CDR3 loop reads CASKRENTGELFF. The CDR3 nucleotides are TGTGCCAGCAAGCGGGAGAACACCGGGGAGCTGTTTTTT.

CDR3 in DNA: TGTGCCAGCACCACCCCGAACAATGAGCAGTTCTTC. Residues: CASTTPNNEQFF. The chain links TRBV5-4 to TRBJ2-1, with no clear D. Germline values: CDR1 SGHNT, CDR2 YYREEE (reference sequence). The CDR3 contains 12 residues. V was cut by 6 bases and J by 5 bases, with 9 bases left in between.

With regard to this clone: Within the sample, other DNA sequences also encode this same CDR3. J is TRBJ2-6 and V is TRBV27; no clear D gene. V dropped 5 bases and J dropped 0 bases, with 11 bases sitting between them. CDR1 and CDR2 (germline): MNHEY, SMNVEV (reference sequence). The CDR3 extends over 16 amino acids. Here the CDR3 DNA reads TGTGCCAGCAGTCTACTTCAGAGCTCTGGGGCCAACGTCCTGACTTTC. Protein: CASSLLQSSGANVLTF.

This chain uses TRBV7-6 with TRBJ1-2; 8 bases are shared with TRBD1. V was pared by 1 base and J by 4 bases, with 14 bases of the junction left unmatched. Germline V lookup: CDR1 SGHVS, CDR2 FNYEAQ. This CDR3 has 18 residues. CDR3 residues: CASSLVSGGEVSVYGYTF. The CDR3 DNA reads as TGTGCCAGCAGCTTAGTCTCAGGGGGCGAAGTTAGTGTCTATGGCTACACCTTC.

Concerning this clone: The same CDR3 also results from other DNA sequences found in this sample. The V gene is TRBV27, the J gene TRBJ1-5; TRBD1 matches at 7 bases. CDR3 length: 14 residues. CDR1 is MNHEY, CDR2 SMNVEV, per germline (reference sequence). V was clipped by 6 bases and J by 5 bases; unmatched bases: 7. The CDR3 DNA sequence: TGTGCCAGCAGCCTTGGGACAGCGGATCAGCCCCAGCATTTT. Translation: CASSLGTADQPQHF.

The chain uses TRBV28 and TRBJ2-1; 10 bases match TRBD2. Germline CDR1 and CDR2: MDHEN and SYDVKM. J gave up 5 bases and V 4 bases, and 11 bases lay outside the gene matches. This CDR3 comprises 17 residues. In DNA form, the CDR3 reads TGTGCCAGCAGTTCGAGGGGGATTACTAGCGGGGACAATGAGCAGTTCTTC. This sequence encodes CASSSRGITSGDNEQFF.

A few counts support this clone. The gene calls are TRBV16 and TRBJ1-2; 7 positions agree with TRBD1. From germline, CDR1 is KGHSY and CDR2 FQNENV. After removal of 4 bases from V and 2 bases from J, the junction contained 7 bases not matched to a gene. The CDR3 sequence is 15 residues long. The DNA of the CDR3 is TGTGCCAGCAGCCCCGGGACAGCCTCCAACTATGGCTACACCTTC. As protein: CASSPGTASNYGYTF.

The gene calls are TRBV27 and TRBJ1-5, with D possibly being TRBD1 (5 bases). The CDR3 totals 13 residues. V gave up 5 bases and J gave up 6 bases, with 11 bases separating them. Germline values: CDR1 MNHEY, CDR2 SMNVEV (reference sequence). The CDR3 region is CASSEEGAQPQHF. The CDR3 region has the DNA TGTGCCAGCAGTGAAGAAGGGGCTCAGCCCCAGCATTTT.

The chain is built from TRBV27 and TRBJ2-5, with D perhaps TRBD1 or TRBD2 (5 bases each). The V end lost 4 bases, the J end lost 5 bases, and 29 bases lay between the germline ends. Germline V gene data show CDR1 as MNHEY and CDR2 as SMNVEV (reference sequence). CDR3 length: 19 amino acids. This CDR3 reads CASSSIAPEGRYDRETQYF. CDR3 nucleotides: TGTGCCAGCAGTTCAATCGCCCCCGAGGGGCGATACGATAGGGAGACCCAGTACTTC.

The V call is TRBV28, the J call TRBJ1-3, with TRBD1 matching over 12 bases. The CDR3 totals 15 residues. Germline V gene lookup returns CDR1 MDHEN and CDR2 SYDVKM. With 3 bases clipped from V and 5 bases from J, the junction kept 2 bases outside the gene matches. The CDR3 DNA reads TGTGCCAGCAGTTTGGGGGACAGGGGGCGAAACACCATATATTTT. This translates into CASSLGDRGRNTIYF. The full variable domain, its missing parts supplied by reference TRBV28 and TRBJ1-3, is DVKVTQSSRYLVKRTGEKVFLECVQDMDHENMFWYRQDPGLGLRLIYFSYDVKMKEKGDIPEGYSVSREKKERFSLILESASTNQTSMYLCASSLGDRGRNTIYFGEGSWLTVV.

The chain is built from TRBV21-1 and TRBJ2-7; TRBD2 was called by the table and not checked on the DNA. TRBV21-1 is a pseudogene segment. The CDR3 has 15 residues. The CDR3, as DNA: TGTGCCAGCAGCAAAGCCGGGAGTAGGTCCTACGAGCAGTACTTC. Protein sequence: CASSKAGSRSYEQYF.